The rows below give T cell receptor beta chains drawn from one sample of a study of T cell repertoires in cytomegalovirus infection. TCRdb re-derived calls from the reads in MiXCR, one entry per CDR3 protein. The sample lists about 180,000 distinct CDR3 sequences; about 15% were seen once. Material for sequencing was CD8+ T cells from PBMCs. These receptors all come from a human donor in good health (CMV status not recorded). Some clones in this sample may be carry-over from other donors' samples. CDR3s include the opening cysteine and the closing phenylalanine or tryptophan. The D gene is left open where the match is weak. Some rows mark clone size as missing; the rest say once, few, many or name a class of expanded clone.

j_gene: TRBJ2-1
len: 19
abundance: NA
d_gene: NA
v_gene: TRBV5-5
CDR3nt: TGTGCCAGCAGCCGAAGTGGGTACGACAGGCCTAGCTCCTACAATGAGCAGTTCTTC
CDR3aa: CASSRSGYDRPSSYNEQFF

j_gene: TRBJ1-1
len: 17
abundance: NA
d_gene: NA
v_gene: TRBV7-9
CDR3nt: TGTGCCAGCAGCTTACGTTCCCGGGCAATGGTTGACACTGAAGCTTTCTTT
CDR3aa: CASSLRSRAMVDTEAFF

j_gene: TRBJ2-1
len: 13
abundance: few
d_gene: NA
v_gene: TRBV12-3/TRBV12-4
CDR3nt: TGTGCCAGCAGTCCCGGGCCCGGCGGTGAGCAGTTCTTC
CDR3aa: CASSPGPGGEQFF

j_gene: TRBJ2-7
len: 13
abundance: few
d_gene: NA
v_gene: TRBV14
CDR3nt: TGTGCCAGCAGCCGCTGGGACGGTACCGAGCAGTACTTC
CDR3aa: CASSRWDGTEQYF

j_gene: TRBJ2-3
len: 17
abundance: NA
d_gene: TRBD2
v_gene: TRBV29-1
CDR3nt: TGCAGCGTTGAAGGCTCTACTAGCGGGGGAAGCACAGATACGCAGTATTTT
CDR3aa: CSVEGSTSGGSTDTQYF

j_gene: TRBJ1-5
len: 15
abundance: NA
d_gene: NA
v_gene: TRBV7-7
CDR3nt: TGTGCCAGCAGCCGAGGCGGGGAGAGCAATCAGCCCCAGCATTTT
CDR3aa: CASSRGGESNQPQHF

j_gene: TRBJ2-2
len: 15
abundance: few
d_gene: NA
v_gene: TRBV7-9
CDR3nt: TGTGCCAGCAGCCCCGACAGCTCGAACACCGGGGAGCTGTTTTTT
CDR3aa: CASSPDSSNTGELFF

j_gene: TRBJ1-2
len: 13
abundance: NA
d_gene: NA
v_gene: TRBV10-3
CDR3nt: TGTGCCATCGGCTCTCGGGGTGACTATGGCTACACCTTC
CDR3aa: CAIGSRGDYGYTF

j_gene: TRBJ2-7
len: 13
abundance: NA
d_gene: TRBD2
v_gene: TRBV7-9
CDR3nt: TGTGCCAGCAGCTTATTCAGCGGGGACGAGCAGTACTTC
CDR3aa: CASSLFSGDEQYF

j_gene: TRBJ2-7
len: 14
abundance: few
d_gene: NA
v_gene: TRBV25-1
CDR3nt: TGTGCCAGCAGTGAGGGCCCCAACTCCTACGAGCAGTACTTC
CDR3aa: CASSEGPNSYEQYF

j_gene: TRBJ2-7
len: 14
abundance: few
d_gene: TRBD1
v_gene: TRBV6-2/TRBV6-3
CDR3nt: TGTGCCAGCTGGGACCGGGACAGGGACTACGAGCAGTACTTC
CDR3aa: CASWDRDRDYEQYF

j_gene: TRBJ1-2
len: 14
abundance: NA
d_gene: TRBD1
v_gene: TRBV9
CDR3nt: TGTGCCAGCAGCGCGTCACAGGGGATGGATGGCTACACCTTC
CDR3aa: CASSASQGMDGYTF

j_gene: TRBJ2-1
len: 13
abundance: NA
d_gene: TRBD2
v_gene: TRBV19
CDR3nt: TGTGCCAGTAGTATGAGCGGGGGTCGCGAGCAGTTCTTC
CDR3aa: CASSMSGGREQFF

j_gene: TRBJ1-3
len: 16
abundance: NA
d_gene: NA
v_gene: TRBV7-6
CDR3nt: TGTGCCAGCAGCTTAGGTTCCGGAGGGTCTGGAAACACCATATATTTT
CDR3aa: CASSLGSGGSGNTIYF

j_gene: TRBJ2-7
len: 14
abundance: few
d_gene: NA
v_gene: TRBV29-1
CDR3nt: TGCAGCGTTGAAGATAGAGACTACGTTGGAGTGCAGTACTTC
CDR3aa: CSVEDRDYVGVQYF

j_gene: TRBJ2-7
len: 12
abundance: few
d_gene: TRBD1
v_gene: TRBV10-3
CDR3nt: TGTGCCATCAGAACAGACAGGGACGAGCAGTACTTC
CDR3aa: CAIRTDRDEQYF

j_gene: TRBJ2-1
len: 14
abundance: few
d_gene: NA
v_gene: TRBV6-1
CDR3nt: TGTGCCAGCAGTGAACGCCGGTCCTACAATGAGCAGTTCTTC
CDR3aa: CASSERRSYNEQFF

j_gene: TRBJ2-7
len: 17
abundance: few
d_gene: TRBD2
v_gene: TRBV28
CDR3nt: TGTGCCAGCAGTTCGGTGGACTGGAGCGGGGCCCCCTACGAGCAGTACTTC
CDR3aa: CASSSVDWSGAPYEQYF

j_gene: TRBJ2-2
len: 17
abundance: NA
d_gene: TRBD2
v_gene: TRBV7-9
CDR3nt: TGTGCCAGCAGCTCAGTCGGGAGGTCCGGGAACACCGGGGAGCTGTTTTTT
CDR3aa: CASSSVGRSGNTGELFF